The 27 T cell receptor beta chains given below trace back to one sample, sequenced in a study of T cells in Graves' hyperthyroidism and ophthalmopathy (dated by TCRdb to the late 2010s). Receptors were amplified or captured by multiplex PCR. Instrument used: Illumina HiSeq 2000. The TCR beta CDR3 regions were amplified from RNA transcripts. The first round of RT-PCR for the TCR CDR3 was performed with the HTBI primer set and the Qiagen OneStep RT-PCR kit. TCRdb redid the processing of the public reads, applying fastp at Q25 and MiXCR, and retained in-frame beta chains. Each entry is one CDR3 protein sequence, shown with its most common DNA and genes. This sample has under 250,000 distinct CDR3 sequences in its table, and about a sixth of those were observed once. The biggest ten clones account for approximately 56% of the sample. Sequenced input: blood. Receptors were obtained from a woman aged 45-60 years with Graves' hyperthyroidism.

V is TRBV5-6 and J is TRBJ2-2; 8 nucleotides align to TRBD2. This CDR3 contains 14 residues. V shed 4 bases and J 7 bases; nucleotides not matched to a gene: 6. The germline V gene encodes CDR1 SGHDT and CDR2 YYEEEE. CDR3 residues: CASSKRERGGELFF. The CDR3 DNA reads TGTGCCAGCAGCAAGCGGGAGAGGGGCGGGGAGCTGTTTTTT. Full variable domain (missing parts from reference TRBV5-6 and TRBJ2-2): DAGVTQSPTHLIKTRGQQVTLRCSPKSGHDTVSWYQQALGQGPQFIFQYYEEEERQRGNFPDRFSGHQFPNYSSELNVNALLLGDSALYLCASSKRERGGELFFGEGSRLTVL.

The J gene is TRBJ1-2, the V gene TRBV12-3 or TRBV12-4, with 8 bases aligning to TRBD1. This CDR3 has 13 residues. V shed 6 bases, J shed 8 bases, and the junction held 8 bases outside the gene matches. The CDR3 sequence: CASSLQGAVGYTF. The CDR3 DNA sequence: TGTGCCAGCAGCTTGCAGGGGGCGGTCGGCTACACCTTC.

This clonotype has just a few counts. This rearrangement joins TRBV5-4 to TRBJ2-1, with TRBD1 identical over 8 bases. Unmatched junction bases numbered 5, after V lost 4 bases and J lost 8 bases. Germline V lookup: CDR1 SGHNT, CDR2 YYREEE (reference sequence). The CDR3 is 13 residues long. The CDR3 here is CASSDDRGHEQFF. For the CDR3, the DNA is TGTGCCAGCAGCGATGACAGGGGCCATGAGCAGTTCTTC. Filled out from reference TRBV5-4 and TRBJ2-1, the complete variable domain reads ETGVTQSPTHLIKTRGQQVTLRCSSQSGHNTVSWYQQALGQGPQFIFQYYREEENGRGNFPPRFSGLQFPNYSSELNVNALELDDSALYLCASSDDRGHEQFFGPGTRLTVL.

This clonotype showed up just a few times. The CDR3 protein is CATGAALKETQYF. Here the CDR3 DNA reads TGTGCCACCGGGGCGGCGTTGAAAGAGACCCAGTACTTC. V is TRBV24-1 and J is TRBJ2-5; D might be TRBD1 (5 bases). CDR1 and CDR2 (germline): KGHDR, SFDVKD. This CDR3 has 13 residues. The V gene lost 9 bases and the J gene lost 3 bases, with 13 bases spanning the gap.

This clonotype was observed many times. The J gene is TRBJ2-3, the V gene TRBV12-3 or TRBV12-4, with D possibly being TRBD2 (6 bases). The CDR3 sequence is 17 residues long. V was pared by 6 bases and J by 0 bases, with 19 bases between. CDR3 sequence (DNA): TGTGCCAGCAGCCTAACCCCGGGGAGCGGGAGCACAGATACGCAGTATTTT. Translated, it gives CASSLTPGSGSTDTQYF.

V gene TRBV7-9 combines with J gene TRBJ2-2; D assignment may be TRBD1 or TRBD2 (5 bases each). The CDR3 consists of 17 residues. V was shortened by 7 bases and J by 1 base, with 19 bases between the two germline ends. From germline, CDR1 is SEHNR and CDR2 FQNEAQ (reference sequence). DNA of the CDR3: TGTGCCAGCAAAGCTTGGGGTGGGACCAAGAACACCGGGGAGCTGTTTTTT. It yields the protein CASKAWGGTKNTGELFF.

Only one count was recorded for this clonotype. The V and J genes are TRBV12-3 or TRBV12-4 and TRBJ1-5; D remains unclear. The V gene lost 8 bases and the J gene lost 9 bases, with 17 bases spanning the gap. The CDR3 loop spans 13 amino acids. The chain's CDR3 is CASSRGPPGPQHF. In DNA, the CDR3 is TGTGCCAGCTCACGCGGGCCCCCGGGGCCCCAGCATTTT.

This rearrangement joins TRBV27 to TRBJ2-2; 12 bases line up with TRBD1. Germline values: CDR1 MNHEY, CDR2 SMNVEV (reference sequence). This CDR3 is built from 16 residues. V shed 6 bases, J shed 5 bases, and the junction held 7 bases outside the gene matches. As DNA, the CDR3 is TGTGCCAGCAGCTTGGGACAGGGGGCGCCGACCGGGGAGCTGTTTTTT. Protein sequence: CASSLGQGAPTGELFF.

The V and J genes are TRBV10-3 and TRBJ2-1; the match to TRBD2 covers 10 bases. The CDR3 length is 18 residues. Trimming removed 6 bases from V and 6 bases from J; junction bases left unmatched: 17. CDR1 and CDR2 from the germline V gene are ENHRY and SYGVKD. The CDR3 DNA follows: TGTGCCATCAGCCAGACCCCTAGCGGGAGTAATCGCCCCAATGAGCAGTTCTTC. This gives the protein CAISQTPSGSNRPNEQFF.

The chain has TRBV7-3 and TRBJ2-5; no reliable D call. The CDR3 has 13 residues. The V gene's germline CDR1 is SGHTA and CDR2 FQGTGA. V gave up 5 bases and J gave up 4 bases, with 11 bases separating them. The CDR3 region has the DNA TGTGCCAGCAGCCGAGCCCCCCTAGAGACCCAGTACTTC. Protein product: CASSRAPLETQYF.

This clonotype was counted at least ten times. The CDR3 protein is CASSLGQGSGEQYF. In DNA, the CDR3 is TGCGCCAGCAGCTTAGGACAGGGGAGCGGCGAGCAGTACTTC. The chain links TRBV5-1 to TRBJ2-7; 9 bases are shared with TRBD1. The CDR3 is 14 amino acids. Germline V gives CDR1 SGHRS, CDR2 YFSETQ. J was trimmed by 6 bases and V by 2 bases; bases with no gene match: 6. The variable domain in full, completed from reference TRBV5-1 and TRBJ2-7, reads KAGVTQTPRYLIKTRGQQVTLSCSPISGHRSVSWYQQTPGQGLQFLFEYFSETQRNKGNFPGRFSGRQFSNSRSEMNVSTLELGDSALYLCASSLGQGSGEQYFGPGTRLTVT.

The table lists this clonotype with many counts. This chain connects TRBV7-9 to TRBJ1-2, with D unresolved. The CDR3 runs to 13 residues. CDR1 and CDR2 from the germline V gene are SEHNR and FQNEAQ (reference sequence). The V end was cut by 5 bases, the J end by 8 bases, with 15 bases between. DNA for the CDR3: TGTGCCAGCAGCCTCGACCGTTCCTGGGGCTACACCTTC. Translated: CASSLDRSWGYTF.

The chain employs TRBV4-2 and TRBJ2-7; 7 nucleotides align to TRBD2. This CDR3 region has 15 residues. With V trimmed by 0 bases and J by 2 bases, 4 bases remained unmatched. The germline CDR1 and CDR2 sequences are LGHNA and YNFKEQ. The CDR3 region has the DNA TGTGCCAGCAGCCAAGATGTGGGAGGGCCCTACGAGCAGTACTTC. This codes for CASSQDVGGPYEQYF.

This clonotype was picked up many times. The chain links TRBV5-6 to TRBJ2-7, with a tentative D call TRBD2 (6 bases). Germline values: CDR1 SGHDT, CDR2 YYEEEE. This CDR3 spans 13 amino acids. Trimming stripped 4 bases from V and 3 bases from J, with 11 bases between. The CDR3 DNA sequence: TGTGCCAGCAGCCAAGGACTACACTACGAGCAGTACTTC. It yields the protein CASSQGLHYEQYF.

Only a few counts were recorded for this clonotype. The rearrangement uses TRBV18 and TRBJ1-4; D is possibly TRBD1 (6 bases). CDR3 size: 15 residues. V was cut by 0 bases and J by 7 bases, with 12 bases left in between. In germline, CDR1 is KGHSH, CDR2 LQKENI. The DNA for the CDR3 is TGTGCCAGCTCACCACCGGGGGCAGAAGCTGAAAAACTGTTTTTT. Its protein is CASSPPGAEAEKLFF.

The chain has TRBV5-6 and TRBJ2-3, with unresolved D. The germline CDR1 and CDR2 sequences are SGHDT and YYEEEE. The CDR3 runs to 14 residues. Trimming cost V 0 bases and J 12 bases, with 17 bases left between them. The CDR3 sequence is CASSLELSPLVQYF. For the CDR3, the DNA is TGTGCCAGCAGCTTGGAGCTCAGCCCCCTGGTCCAGTATTTT.

The chain has TRBV20-1 and TRBJ1-5; no clear D gene. The CDR3 loop spans 12 amino acids. The V and J ends lost 4 bases and 6 bases respectively, with 10 bases between them. Germline V gene data show CDR1 as DFQATT and CDR2 as SNEGSKA (reference sequence). The CDR3 loop reads CSATPGSQPQHF. The CDR3 region has the DNA TGCAGTGCTACCCCAGGTAGTCAGCCCCAGCATTTT.

This clonotype has ten or more counts. The chain is built from TRBV30 and TRBJ1-2; D gene unclear. Germline CDR1 GTSNPN, CDR2 SVGIG (reference sequence). This CDR3 region has 15 residues. V lost 0 bases to trimming and J lost 4 bases, with 15 bases between them. The CDR3 DNA reads TGTGCCTGGAGTGTTAGTAGGGTGGCAAGCTATGGCTACACCTTC. Its protein is CAWSVSRVASYGYTF.

This clonotype was recorded many times. This rearrangement joins TRBV20-1 to TRBJ2-1, with D perhaps matching TRBD2 (6 bases). The CDR3 totals 12 residues. V dropped 1 base and J dropped 8 bases, with 9 bases sitting between them. Germline V gives CDR1 DFQATT, CDR2 SNEGSKA (reference sequence). The CDR3 is CSARGRVHEQFF. In nucleotides, the CDR3 is TGCAGTGCTAGAGGGAGGGTTCATGAGCAGTTCTTC.

The sample holds many counts of this clonotype. The rearrangement joins TRBV4-1 to TRBJ1-1; D unresolved. The CDR3 loop spans 13 amino acids. CDR1 and CDR2 from the germline V gene are MGHRA and YSYEKL. V dropped 3 bases and J dropped 1 base, with 6 bases sitting between them. Here the CDR3 reads CASSHLENTEAFF. DNA for the CDR3: TGCGCCAGCAGCCACCTCGAGAACACTGAAGCTTTCTTT.

This clonotype was recorded only once. It may be a read error: a sequence one base away is much more abundant. The chain couples TRBV12-3 or TRBV12-4 to TRBJ2-7; D gene unclear. The CDR3 is 12 amino acids. Trimming left V 5 bases short and J 7 bases short, with 12 bases between. This CDR3 reads CASSIRIDEQYF. The CDR3 DNA is TGTGCCAGCAGTATTAGGATTGATGAGCAGTACTTC.

In this sample, this clonotype turned up a few times. This chain links TRBV5-1 with TRBJ1-1; possibly TRBD1 for D (6 bases). CDR1 and CDR2 (germline): SGHRS, YFSETQ. The CDR3 extends over 14 amino acids. V lost 0 bases to trimming and J lost 1 base, with 7 bases between them. This chain's CDR3 is CASSLGDKNTEAFF. The CDR3 DNA reads TGCGCCAGCAGCTTGGGGGACAAGAACACTGAAGCTTTCTTT. Full variable domain (outside the CDR3, taken from reference TRBV5-1 and TRBJ1-1): KAGVTQTPRYLIKTRGQQVTLSCSPISGHRSVSWYQQTPGQGLQFLFEYFSETQRNKGNFPGRFSGRQFSNSRSEMNVSTLELGDSALYLCASSLGDKNTEAFFGQGTRLTVV.

In this sample, this clonotype turned up many times. The CDR3 bases are TGCAGTGCTATCCCCCCGGGCTTGAACACTGAAGCTTTCTTT. As protein: CSAIPPGLNTEAFF. The rearrangement uses TRBV20-1 and TRBJ1-1; unclear D gene. V was shortened by 4 bases and J by 0 bases, with 12 bases between the two germline ends. Germline values: CDR1 DFQATT, CDR2 SNEGSKA (reference sequence). This CDR3 is 14 amino acids long.

In regard to this clonotype: The conserved phenylalanine or tryptophan is not found at the CDR3 terminus, so this likely reflects a read error. V usage is TRBV5-1 and J usage is TRBJ2-6; D is perhaps TRBD2 (6 bases). The V and J ends lost 0 bases and 2 bases respectively, with 9 bases between them. The CDR3 is 16 residues long. The germline CDR1 and CDR2 sequences are SGHRS and YFSETQ. CDR3 loop: CASSLGGVAGANVLTS. In DNA, the CDR3 is TGCGCCAGCAGCTTGGGGGGGGTGGCTGGGGCCAACGTCCTGACTTCC.

This clonotype occurred many times. V gene TRBV5-1 combines with J gene TRBJ1-2; possible D gene TRBD1, 6 bases. Trimming removed 6 bases from V and 0 bases from J, with 15 bases in between. Germline V gives CDR1 SGHRS, CDR2 YFSETQ. There are 15 residues in the CDR3. The CDR3 DNA reads TGCGCCAGCACGCATGGGGACACCGCTAACTATGGCTACACCTTC. This sequence encodes CASTHGDTANYGYTF.

Remarks on this clonotype: One base away lies a much larger clone, so this may be a sequencing read error. This chain uses TRBV9 with TRBJ1-5; D remains unclear. This CDR3 region has 15 residues. Germline CDR1 reads SGDLS; CDR2 reads YYNGEE. Trimming left V 4 bases short and J 4 bases short, with 15 bases between. DNA of the CDR3: TGTGCCAGCAGCATGACCTACGACGTTAATCAGCCCCAGCATTTT. As protein: CASSMTYDVNQPQHF.

This clonotype came up a few times. This chain links TRBV6-1 with TRBJ1-5, with D possibly TRBD1 on 6 matching bases. Deletions cut 3 bases from V and 0 bases from J, with 12 bases between. Germline CDR1 is MNHNS and CDR2 is SASEGT. The CDR3 runs 16 residues. Written as DNA, the CDR3 is TGTGCCAGCAGTGACCCCGACAGGAATAGCAATCAGCCCCAGCATTTT. As protein: CASSDPDRNSNQPQHF.